This T cell receptor (beta chain) was profiled in a study of cytotoxic CD8 clonotypes in ibrutinib-treated CLL. V lost 3 bases, J lost 6 bases, and 4 bases lay in between. CDR3 length: 11 amino acids. Germline CDR1 SGHRS, CDR2 YFSETQ. The protocol was immunoSEQ multiplex PCR, while the TCRdb copy is restricted to in-frame clones and leaves out a portion. The repertoire has roughly 250,000 clones, around three quarters of them found once; the top ten carry less than 20%. V and J are TRBV5-1 and TRBJ2-1, with D unclear. The starting material was PBMCs, obtained after 24 months of ibrutinib treatment. This TCR derives from a human donor with chronic lymphocytic leukemia. CDR3 residues: CASSSSNEQFF. The CDR3 DNA is TGCGCCAGCAGCTCCAGCAATGAGCAGTTCTTC.